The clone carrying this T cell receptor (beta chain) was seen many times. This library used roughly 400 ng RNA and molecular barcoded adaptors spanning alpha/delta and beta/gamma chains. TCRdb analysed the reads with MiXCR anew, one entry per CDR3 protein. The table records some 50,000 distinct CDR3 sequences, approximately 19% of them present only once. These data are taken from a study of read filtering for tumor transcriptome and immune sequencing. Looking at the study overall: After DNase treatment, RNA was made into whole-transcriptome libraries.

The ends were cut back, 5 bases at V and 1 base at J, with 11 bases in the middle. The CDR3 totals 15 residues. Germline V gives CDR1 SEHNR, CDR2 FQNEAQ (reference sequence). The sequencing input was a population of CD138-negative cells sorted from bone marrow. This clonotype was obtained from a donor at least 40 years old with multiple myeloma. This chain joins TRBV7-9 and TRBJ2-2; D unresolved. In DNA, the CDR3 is TGTGCCAGCAGCCCCCGATGGGGGAACACCGGGGAGCTGTTTTTT. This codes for CASSPRWGNTGELFF.